This TCR beta chain was identified in a study of Graves' ophthalmopathy and Graves' hyperthyroidism. General study points: Most expanded thyroid clonotypes above 0.001 frequency also appeared in blood.

The evidence that diagnosis relied on was clinical symptoms, serum thyroxine, TRAb, thyroid ultrasound and orbital computed tomography. The PBMCs used were ones drawn from 7.5 to 10 ml of fresh peripheral blood. The authors amplified TCR beta CDR3 regions from RNA transcripts. Following a first-round RT-PCR that used HTBI primers, a second-round multiplex PCR was carried out. From the multiplex PCR reads, TCRdb called clonotypes with MiXCR, one entry per CDR3 protein. This sample has about 480,000 distinct CDR3 sequences; around 14% occur once, and the top ten carry over 8%. This clonotype was seen repeatedly, ten times or more. Its antigen is undetermined. Deletions cut 3 bases from V and 4 bases from J, with 6 bases between. CDR3 length: 12 amino acids. Looked up from germline, CDR1 is WNHNN and CDR2 is SYGVQD (reference sequence).

The source material was blood. This receptor was identified in a woman in her twenties or thirties with Graves' ophthalmopathy. This chain links TRBV10-1 with TRBJ1-1; no reliable D call. The CDR3 spells CASSDAGTEAFF. CDR3 in DNA: TGCGCCAGCAGTGATGCGGGCACTGAAGCTTTCTTT.